Only one count was recorded for the clone carrying this TCR beta chain. Its specificity is unknown. V was pared by 5 bases and J by 4 bases, with 11 bases between. CDR3 length: 13 residues. Per germline, CDR1 MNHEY and CDR2 SVGAGI. This entry belongs to a study of cytomegalovirus exposure and HLA in healthy donors. General study results and limits: Common viral pathogens were later found to be apparently linked to several of the most significant clusters.

PCR employed 60 Vbeta and 13 Jbeta primers. The data were produced by immunoSEQ multiplex PCR, yet TCRdb's version contains in-frame clones alone and is incomplete. The sample records over 150,000 clones, around three quarters being singletons. The V call is TRBV6-5, the J call TRBJ1-1; no reliable D call. Specimen: PBMCs. The TCR was taken from a boy between 10 and 17 years old in good health and CMV-seronegative. The DNA for the CDR3 is TGTGCCAGCAGTGGCGGGATGGTCACTGAAGCTTTCTTT. This translates into CASSGGMVTEAFF.